Below are 26 T cell receptor beta chains sequenced from a single sample in a study of spatial heterogeneity in lung cancer. Study-wide results and limits: Tumor mutation counts were tracked by expanded intratumoral alpha and beta TCR counts.

Time point defined: sample taken at primary tumor resection. Antigens of these TCRs are unknown. TCRdb reprocessed the 5' RACE reads via MiXCR and lists one record per CDR3 protein. This sample has about 6,800 distinct CDR3 sequences; 13% to 15% occur once, and the top ten carry about 10%. The material sequenced was lung tumor tissue, taken at surgery. These receptors all come from a male donor with early-stage non-small cell lung cancer.

By share, this clonotype counts as medium-sized. Found in a library prepared for alpha chains, this beta chain is an off-target read, and its abundance has little meaning. This chain uses TRBV29-1 with TRBJ2-1; maybe TRBD2 (6 bases). V shed 7 bases and J shed 2 bases, with 18 bases lying between them. Germline V gene sequence: CDR1 SQVTM, CDR2 ANQGSEA. The CDR3 has 15 residues. This chain's CDR3 is CSGRHSGGTYNEQFF. The CDR3 region has the DNA TGCAGCGGAAGACATAGCGGCGGGACCTACAATGAGCAGTTCTTC.

This clonotype was seen ten or more times. This beta chain slipped into a library made for alpha chains as a stray read, so its size is not meaningful. This rearrangement joins TRBV7-8 to TRBJ2-3; D may be TRBD1 or TRBD2 (5 bases each). This CDR3 has 14 amino acids. Germline V lookup: CDR1 SGHVS, CDR2 FQNEAQ. With 7 bases removed from V and 7 bases from J, the gap between germline ends came to 18 bases. The CDR3 loop is CASTPGANPYTQYF. The CDR3 DNA sequence: TGTGCCAGCACCCCCGGGGCAAACCCTTATACGCAGTATTTT.

This clonotype qualifies as medium-sized (0.01 to 0.1%). Found in a library prepared for alpha chains, this beta chain is an off-target read, and its abundance has little meaning. The chain couples TRBV6-5 to TRBJ1-5; D is unresolved. This CDR3 is 15 amino acids long. V was cut by 0 bases and J by 2 bases, with 8 bases left in between. From germline, CDR1 is MNHEY and CDR2 SVGAGI. CDR3: CASSYSRYGNQPQHF. Here the CDR3 DNA reads TGTGCCAGCAGTTACTCACGATACGGCAATCAGCCCCAGCATTTT.

This clonotype is judged medium-sized (0.01 to 0.1%). In a library made to pick up alpha chains, this beta chain is a stray read with a size that means little. The rearrangement joins TRBV25-1 to TRBJ1-5; D ambiguous. The V gene lost 4 bases and the J gene lost 0 bases, with 10 bases spanning the gap. The CDR3 totals 15 residues. Germline-derived CDR1 and CDR2 are MGHDK and SYGVNS. The CDR3 reads CASSGAGDSNQPQHF. Here the CDR3 DNA reads TGTGCCAGCAGTGGAGCCGGAGATAGCAATCAGCCCCAGCATTTT.

This clonotype was seen more than once but under ten times. Found in a library prepared for alpha chains, this beta chain is an off-target read, and its abundance has little meaning. The chain combines TRBV10-3 with TRBJ2-1, with 8 bases aligning to TRBD1. The V segment lost 1 base and the J segment 2 bases; nucleotides outside the gene matches: 4. Germline V CDR1 and CDR2: ENHRY, SYGVKD. This CDR3 comprises 16 residues. CDR3 sequence reads: CAISEFRTGTYNEQFF. The CDR3, as DNA: TGTGCCATCAGTGAGTTCAGGACAGGGACCTACAATGAGCAGTTCTTC.

This clonotype is labeled medium-sized. This beta chain represents an off-target read in a library built for alpha chains; its size is of limited meaning. The genes are TRBV19 and TRBJ1-5, with 12 bases that match TRBD1. Germline V gene lookup returns CDR1 LNHDA and CDR2 SQIVND (reference sequence). The CDR3 totals 16 residues. V dropped 3 bases and J dropped 7; count of bases not matched to a gene: 7. The CDR3 DNA is TGTGCCAGTAGTATTCCGGGACAGGGGGCGAGGCAGCCCCAGCATTTT. Its protein product is CASSIPGQGARQPQHF. The complete variable domain, with remaining parts taken from reference TRBV19 and TRBJ1-5, reads DGGITQSPKYLFRKEGQNVTLSCEQNLNHDAMYWYRQDPGQGLRLIYYSQIVNDFQKGDIAEGYSVSREKKESFPLTVTSAQKNPTAFYLCASSIPGQGARQPQHFGDGTRLSIL.

This clonotype was seen many times. For a library built for alpha chains, this beta chain is a stray read; little rests on its size. The rearrangement joins TRBV4-1 to TRBJ2-2; 12 bases map to TRBD2. The germline CDR1 and CDR2 sequences are MGHRA and YSYEKL. Unmatched junction bases numbered 9, after V lost 1 base and J lost 6 bases. The CDR3 consists of 18 residues. This CDR3 reads CASSQVLTSGRRSGELFF. CDR3 sequence (DNA): TGCGCCAGCAGCCAAGTGTTAACTAGCGGGAGGAGGTCCGGGGAGCTGTTTTTT.

Judged by abundance, this clonotype is medium-sized. In a library made to pick up alpha chains, this beta chain is a stray read with a size that means little. This chain links TRBV12-3 or TRBV12-4 with TRBJ1-1; perhaps TRBD1 as D (6 bases). The CDR3 covers 15 residues. V was pared by 5 bases and J by 0 bases, with 13 bases between. The CDR3 spells CASSETGTMNTEAFF. The CDR3 region has the DNA TGTGCCAGCAGTGAAACAGGGACCATGAACACTGAAGCTTTCTTT.

In its sample, this clonotype ranks as medium-sized (0.01 to 0.1%). This beta chain appears as a stray read in a library generated for alpha chains; its size is not informative. The CDR3 loop is CSVRLSSYEQYF. The CDR3 nucleotides are TGCAGCGTACGACTGAGCTCCTACGAGCAGTACTTC. This sequence joins TRBV29-1 and TRBJ2-7; no definite D call. The germline V and J ends were trimmed by 6 bases and 0 bases, with 9 bases remaining between them. This CDR3 comprises 12 residues. Germline V gene data show CDR1 as SQVTM and CDR2 as ANQGSEA.

A note on this clonotype: This beta chain is a stray sequence in a library constructed for alpha chains; its clone size is not meaningful. The chain joins TRBV7-9 to TRBJ2-1; 11 nucleotides match TRBD2. The CDR3 length is 15 residues. Losses at the gene ends were 1 base for V and 12 bases for J; bases not matched to a gene: 8. Germline V gene data show CDR1 as SEHNR and CDR2 as FQNEAQ (reference sequence). This CDR3 reads CASSLVASGRSRQFF. CDR3 DNA sequence: TGTGCCAGCAGCTTAGTTGCTAGCGGGAGGTCCCGGCAGTTCTTC.

As regards this clonotype: With the library built for alpha chains, this beta chain is off target and its frequency is not meaningful. The chain couples TRBV5-6 to TRBJ1-6, with D tentatively TRBD1 (6 bases). The length of the CDR3 is 14 residues. The germline V gene encodes CDR1 SGHDT and CDR2 YYEEEE. V was pared by 2 bases and J by 9 bases, with 12 bases between. The CDR3 coding sequence is TGTGCCAGCAGCTTCGGACAGCTTGGTTCACCCCTCCACTTT. It translates to CASSFGQLGSPLHF.

By proportion, this clonotype is large. Since it is a stray read in a library aimed at alpha chains, this beta chain has a size that is not meaningful. The gene calls are TRBV6-5 and TRBJ2-1; D is unresolved. Germline values: CDR1 MNHEY, CDR2 SVGAGI. V was pared by 3 bases and J by 8 bases, with 14 bases between. CDR3 length: 14 amino acids. The CDR3 region is CASSYKIRTHEQFF. The DNA of the CDR3 is TGTGCCAGCAGTTATAAAATTCGGACCCATGAGCAGTTCTTC.

To note about this clonotype: This beta chain was picked up by a library intended for alpha chains and is off target, so its count carries little meaning. The chain uses TRBV10-3 and TRBJ2-5; 10 positions agree with TRBD2. The CDR3 totals 15 residues. The V segment lost 8 bases and the J segment 4 bases; nucleotides outside the gene matches: 10. Germline CDR1 reads ENHRY; CDR2 reads SYGVKD. CDR3 sequence reads: CAISRASGSGETQYF. The CDR3 region has the DNA TGTGCCATCTCCAGGGCTAGCGGGAGTGGAGAGACCCAGTACTTC.

Many counts were recorded for this clonotype. This beta chain came through as a stray read in a library set up for alpha chains, and its size says little. The genes are TRBV2 and TRBJ2-3; no firm D call. Trimming removed 6 bases at V and 0 bases at J, with 16 bases between. CDR1 and CDR2 (germline): SNHLY, FYNNEI. The CDR3 totals 16 residues. The CDR3 region has the DNA TGTGCCAGCAGCGCCAGGAGTTCAACTAGCACAGATACGCAGTATTTT. It yields the protein CASSARSSTSTDTQYF.

This clonotype has only a few counts. The library was built for alpha chains, so this beta chain is an off-target read and its size means little. The V call is TRBV27, the J call TRBJ1-5; D perhaps matches TRBD1 (6 bases). Germline V gives CDR1 MNHEY, CDR2 SMNVEV (reference sequence). Trimming pared 2 bases from V and 2 bases from J, leaving 10 bases between. There are 15 residues in the CDR3. CDR3 in amino acids: CASSLQGLGNQPQHF. DNA of the CDR3: TGTGCCAGCAGTTTACAGGGGCTAGGCAATCAGCCCCAGCATTTT.

This clonotype was picked up many times. This beta chain turned up in a library designed for alpha chains; as an off-target read, its abundance says little. The chain links TRBV12-3 or TRBV12-4 to TRBJ1-5; D perhaps matches TRBD1 (6 bases). The germline V and J ends were trimmed by 5 bases and 5 bases, with 13 bases remaining between them. CDR3 length equals 14 residues. CDR3 sequence reads: CASSRGRGDQPQHF. The DNA for the CDR3 is TGTGCCAGCAGTCGTGGGAGGGGGGATCAGCCCCAGCATTTT.

This clonotype was observed at least ten times. Because the library targeted alpha chains, this beta chain is an off-target read whose size means little. This chain connects TRBV12-3 or TRBV12-4 to TRBJ2-7; TRBD1 is a possible D gene (6 bases). The CDR3 length is 13 residues. V lost 6 bases and J lost 6, with 15 bases in between. CDR3 in DNA: TGTGCCAGCAGAGGACAGCTCCTGGGCGAGCAGTACTTC. Translation gives CASRGQLLGEQYF.

This clonotype was seen ten or more times. Being off target in a library aimed at alpha chains, this beta chain has a size of little meaning. The chain employs TRBV5-1 and TRBJ1-1; TRBD1 is a possible D gene (5 bases). Trimming left V 5 bases short and J 1 base short, with 15 bases between. The CDR3 length is 15 residues. CDR1 and CDR2 from the germline V gene are SGHRS and YFSETQ. For the CDR3, the DNA is TGCGCCAGCAGGCCGCAAAGGGGCCGGAACACTGAAGCTTTCTTT. This translates into CASRPQRGRNTEAFF.

Concerning this clonotype: This beta chain appears as a stray read in a library generated for alpha chains; its size is not informative. V and J are TRBV12-3 or TRBV12-4 and TRBJ2-1, with D hard to call. The CDR3 sequence is 14 residues long. Trimming stripped 6 bases from V and 3 bases from J, with 12 bases between. CDR3 DNA sequence: TGTGCCAGCAGCCCAACGGCGGTCTACAATGAGCAGTTCTTC. Amino acids: CASSPTAVYNEQFF.

In its sample, this clonotype ranks as medium-sized. Since it is a stray read in a library aimed at alpha chains, this beta chain has a size that is not meaningful. This chain uses TRBV7-9 with TRBJ2-7; maybe TRBD2 (5 bases). CDR1 and CDR2 from the germline V gene are SEHNR and FQNEAQ (reference sequence). The V and J ends lost 3 bases and 3 bases respectively, with 9 bases between them. The CDR3 totals 13 residues. The CDR3 is CASSFREHYEQYF. CDR3 DNA sequence: TGTGCCAGCAGCTTTCGGGAACACTACGAGCAGTACTTC.

Judged by abundance, this clonotype is medium-sized. At one of its ends the junction is not consistent with the germline gene, which may arise from a read error. Since the library was made to target alpha chains, this beta chain is a stray read and its abundance is not meaningful. The V gene is TRBV2, the J gene TRBJ1-2; D is uncertain. Germline CDR1 SNHLY, CDR2 FYNNEI. The CDR3 is 13 residues long. CDR3 protein: CASREEGNYGYTF. The CDR3 nucleotides are TGTGCCAGCAGAGAAGAGGGCAACTATGGCTACACCTTC.

Concerning this clonotype: This beta chain was picked up by a library intended for alpha chains and is off target, so its count carries little meaning. The genes are TRBV6-2 or TRBV6-3 and TRBJ1-2; perhaps TRBD1 as D (5 bases). This CDR3 has 14 residues. Germline CDR1 reads MNHEY; CDR2 reads SVGEGT. Trimming stripped 0 bases from V and 8 bases from J, with 13 bases between. CDR3 region: CASSYSVDRDGYTF. The DNA for the CDR3 is TGTGCCAGCAGTTACTCAGTCGACCGGGACGGCTACACCTTC.

This clonotype is medium-sized (0.01 to 0.1%) in the sample. This beta chain represents an off-target read in a library built for alpha chains; its size is of limited meaning. The chain has TRBV29-1 and TRBJ1-2, with 7 nucleotides matching TRBD1. J was trimmed by 7 bases and V by 7 bases; bases with no gene match: 6. Looked up from germline, CDR1 is SQVTM and CDR2 is ANQGSEA. CDR3 length equals 11 residues. The CDR3 sequence is CSAQQGFGYTF. The CDR3 bases are TGCAGCGCCCAACAGGGGTTTGGCTACACCTTC. Variable domain in full (rest from reference TRBV29-1 and TRBJ1-2): SAVISQKPSRDICQRGTSLTIQCQVDSQVTMMFWYRQQPGQSLTLIATANQGSEATYESGFVIDKFPISRPNLTFSTLTVSNMSPEDSSIYLCSAQQGFGYTFGSGTRLTVV.

This clonotype was found many times. The library was prepared for alpha chains; this beta chain is a stray read, so its frequency means little. The rearrangement uses TRBV12-3 or TRBV12-4 and TRBJ1-1, with 8 bases fitting TRBD1. The CDR3 totals 16 residues. Trimming cost V 2 bases and J 4 bases; bases outside gene matches: 9. In nucleotides, the CDR3 is TGTGCCAGCAGTTTATCACTCAGGGGGCGGGCCACTGAAGCTTTCTTT. It is translated as CASSLSLRGRATEAFF.

Relative to its sample, this clonotype is medium-sized. For a library built for alpha chains, this beta chain is a stray read; little rests on its size. V usage is TRBV11-2 and J usage is TRBJ1-5; D is perhaps TRBD1 (5 bases). V dropped 1 base and J dropped 6 bases, with 13 bases sitting between them. The CDR3 totals 15 residues. Germline CDR1 reads SGHAT; CDR2 reads FQNNGV. In DNA, the CDR3 is TGTGCCAGCAGCTTAGCCTCGGGGGGAGGTCAGCCCCAGCATTTT. This gives the protein CASSLASGGGQPQHF.

By proportion, this clonotype is medium-sized. As an off-target read in a library built for alpha chains, this beta chain has a frequency of little significance. The chain carries TRBV6-6 and TRBJ1-2; D not resolved. The CDR3 is 13 amino acids. Germline values: CDR1 MNHNY, CDR2 SVGAGI (reference sequence). V lost 5 bases, J lost 0 bases, and 7 bases lay in between. CDR3 amino acids: CASSPQANYGYTF. The CDR3 DNA reads as TGTGCCAGCAGTCCGCAGGCTAACTATGGCTACACCTTC.